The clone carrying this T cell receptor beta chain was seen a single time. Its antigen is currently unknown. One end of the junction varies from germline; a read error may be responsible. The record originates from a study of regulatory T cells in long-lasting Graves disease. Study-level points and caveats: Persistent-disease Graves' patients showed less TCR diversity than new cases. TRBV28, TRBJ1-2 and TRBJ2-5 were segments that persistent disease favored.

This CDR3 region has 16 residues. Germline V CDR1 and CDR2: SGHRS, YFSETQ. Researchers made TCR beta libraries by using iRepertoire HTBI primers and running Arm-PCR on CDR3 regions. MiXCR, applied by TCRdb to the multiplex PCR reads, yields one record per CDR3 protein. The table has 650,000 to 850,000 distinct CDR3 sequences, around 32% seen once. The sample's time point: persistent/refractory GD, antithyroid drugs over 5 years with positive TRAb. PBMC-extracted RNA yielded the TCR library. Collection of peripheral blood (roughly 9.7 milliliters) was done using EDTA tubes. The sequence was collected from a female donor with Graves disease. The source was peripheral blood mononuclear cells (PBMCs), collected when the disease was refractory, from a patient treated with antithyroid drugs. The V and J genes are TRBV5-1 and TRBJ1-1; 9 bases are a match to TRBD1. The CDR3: CASSFSGQGTNTETFF. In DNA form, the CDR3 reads TGCGCCAGCAGCTTCTCGGGACAGGGAACGAACACTGAAACTTTCTTT. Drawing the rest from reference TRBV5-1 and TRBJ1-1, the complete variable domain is KAGVTQTPRYLIKTRGQQVTLSCSPISGHRSVSWYQQTPGQGLQFLFEYFSETQRNKGNFPGRFSGRQFSNSRSEMNVSTLELGDSALYLCASSFSGQGTNTETFFGQGTRLTVV.